These 18 T cell receptor beta chains originate from one sample sequenced in a study of Ad26.COV2.S vaccination and SARS-CoV-2 variants (dated by TCRdb to the early 2020s). Libraries were prepared through the immunoSEQ multiplex PCR assay. The table comes from immuneACCESS by way of TCRdb, which keeps in-frame sequences with V and J called. Part of the clones is missing from these tables; in studies checked, under half for an unresolved V gene and the rest for unknown reasons. The sample yields roughly 700,000 clones; around 90% were counted once. In total, the top ten clones hold over 1.3% of the sample. The meaning of the sample's treatment or condition label: some 19 received Ad26.COV2.S at low or high dose, single or two shots; a few received placebo; per-sample allocation not given. Repertoires of vaccine and placebo recipients were sequenced from samples taken on day 63 after the first injection.

This material consisted of peripheral blood, taken in a trial of Ad26.COV2.S vaccine versus placebo. These receptors all come from a person aged 18-65 years who received the Ad26.COV2.S COVID-19 vaccine or a placebo.

The chain combines TRBV30 with TRBJ2-3; TRBD2 is a possible D gene (5 bases). The CDR3 loop spans 13 amino acids. Germline V gene data show CDR1 as GTSNPN and CDR2 as SVGIG (reference sequence). Trimming cost V 5 bases and J 2 bases, with 11 bases left between them. CDR3 in amino acids: CAWASGNTDTQYF. The CDR3, as DNA: TGTGCCTGGGCCAGCGGCAACACAGATACGCAGTATTTT. The whole variable domain, filled in from reference TRBV30 and TRBJ2-3, reads SQTIHQWPATLVQPVGSPLSLECTVEGTSNPNLYWYRQAAGRGLQLLFYSVGIGQISSEVPQNLSASRPQDRQFILSSKKLLLSDSGFYLCAWASGNTDTQYFGPGTRLTVL.

The chain links TRBV24-1 to TRBJ2-5; 7 nucleotides line up with TRBD1. J lost 2 bases, V lost 1 base, and 3 bases had no gene match. Germline V lookup: CDR1 KGHDR, CDR2 SFDVKD. The CDR3 runs to 15 residues. The CDR3 protein is CATSDLTGQQETQYF. The CDR3 DNA follows: TGTGCCACCAGTGATTTAACGGGACAGCAAGAGACCCAGTACTTC.

The chain employs TRBV7-2 and TRBJ2-7, with D unresolved. With 1 base removed from V and 4 bases from J, the gap between germline ends came to 11 bases. The CDR3 is made up of 14 amino acids. From germline, CDR1 is SGHTA and CDR2 FQGNSA. CDR3 coding DNA: TGTGCCAGCAGCTTAGTAGGCCCTCCATACGAGCAGTACTTC. The encoded protein is CASSLVGPPYEQYF.

The rearrangement uses TRBV19 and TRBJ2-5; 7 positions match TRBD1. Germline V gene data show CDR1 as LNHDA and CDR2 as SQIVND (reference sequence). The CDR3 length is 15 residues. V was pared by 5 bases and J by 1 base, with 7 bases of the junction left unmatched. CDR3 sequence reads: CASSASRDSQETQYF. The CDR3 coding sequence is TGTGCCAGTAGTGCCTCCCGGGACAGCCAAGAGACCCAGTACTTC. Supplemented by reference TRBV19 and TRBJ2-5, the full variable domain reads DGGITQSPKYLFRKEGQNVTLSCEQNLNHDAMYWYRQDPGQGLRLIYYSQIVNDFQKGDIAEGYSVSREKKESFPLTVTSAQKNPTAFYLCASSASRDSQETQYFGPGTRLLVL.

This clone was counted only a few times. The J gene is TRBJ1-2, the V gene TRBV19; maybe TRBD1 (6 bases). Trimming cost V 6 bases and J 2 bases, with 13 bases left between them. The germline CDR1 and CDR2 sequences are LNHDA and SQIVND (reference sequence). CDR3 length: 14 residues. The CDR3 nucleotides are TGTGCCAGTAGCCCCTCCGGGACAAACTATGGCTACACCTTC. Amino acid sequence: CASSPSGTNYGYTF.

The chain carries TRBV2 and TRBJ1-6; D may be TRBD1 (6 bases). This CDR3 contains 14 residues. Per the germline V gene, CDR1 is SNHLY and CDR2 is FYNNEI. V lost 4 bases and J lost 7, with 11 bases in between. CDR3 loop: CASSVRGGNSPLHF. The CDR3 DNA is TGTGCCAGCAGTGTGAGAGGGGGAAATTCACCCCTCCACTTT.

The chain joins TRBV2 to TRBJ1-1; maybe TRBD1 (6 bases). The CDR3 extends over 14 amino acids. From germline, CDR1 is SNHLY and CDR2 FYNNEI. The ends were cut back, 7 bases at V and 5 bases at J, with 17 bases in the middle. Written as DNA, the CDR3 is TGTGCCAGCACCCGCCAGGGGCACAGGACTGAAGCTTTCTTT. Its translation: CASTRQGHRTEAFF.

The rearrangement uses TRBV9 and TRBJ2-4; D call uncertain. The CDR3 is made up of 13 amino acids. Germline V CDR1 and CDR2: SGDLS, YYNGEE. Deletions cut 5 bases from V and 3 bases from J, with 9 bases between. CDR3 DNA sequence: TGTGCCAGCAGACGACATTACAAAAACATTCAGTACTTC. It is translated as CASRRHYKNIQYF.

This clone was detected only a few times. The gene calls are TRBV6-5 and TRBJ2-5; 12 bases match TRBD2. Germline lookup yields CDR1 MNHEY and CDR2 SVGAGI. The CDR3 has 16 residues. V was pared by 0 bases and J by 10 bases, with 9 bases of the junction left unmatched. CDR3 loop: CASSYSMATSGSIQYF. The CDR3 DNA follows: TGTGCCAGCAGTTACTCGATGGCGACTAGCGGGAGTATCCAGTACTTC.

V gene TRBV15 combines with J gene TRBJ1-6; D unresolved. Trimming removed 9 bases at V and 0 bases at J, with 6 bases between. Germline lookup yields CDR1 LNHNV and CDR2 YYDKDF (reference sequence). This CDR3 comprises 13 residues. The CDR3: CATALSYNSPLHF. DNA of the CDR3: TGTGCCACGGCACTCTCCTATAATTCACCCCTCCACTTT.

This clone was seen once. The chain links TRBV15 to TRBJ2-7; 8 bases agree with TRBD1. V lost 0 bases to trimming and J lost 3 bases; unmatched junction nucleotides: 7. Per germline, CDR1 LNHNV and CDR2 YYDKDF (reference sequence). The CDR3 covers 16 residues. Here the CDR3 reads CATSRDRGTGGYEQYF. The CDR3 bases are TGTGCCACCAGCAGAGATCGGGGAACAGGGGGCTACGAGCAGTACTTC.

V is TRBV11-1 and J is TRBJ1-6; D is uncertain. V was shortened by 6 bases and J by 6 bases, with 15 bases between the two germline ends. The germline CDR1 and CDR2 sequences are SGHAT and FQDESV (reference sequence). The CDR3 runs to 15 residues. CDR3 protein: CASRTGEGGNSPLHF. The CDR3 DNA is TGTGCCAGCAGAACCGGAGAGGGCGGTAATTCACCCCTCCACTTT.

This chain links TRBV6-5 with TRBJ1-5; 10 nucleotides agree with TRBD1. CDR1 and CDR2 (germline): MNHEY, SVGAGI. This CDR3 contains 14 residues. Trimming removed 6 bases from V and 6 bases from J; junction bases left unmatched: 5. The CDR3 here is CASRDRGGGQPQHF. The CDR3 DNA follows: TGTGCCAGCAGGGACAGGGGGGGAGGTCAGCCCCAGCATTTT.

This clone was picked up one time. V gene TRBV29-1 combines with J gene TRBJ2-7, with D perhaps matching TRBD1 or TRBD2 (5 bases each). Germline V gene data show CDR1 as SQVTM and CDR2 as ANQGSEA. V was shortened by 1 base and J by 4 bases, with 11 bases between the two germline ends. This CDR3 contains 13 residues. The CDR3 nucleotides read TGCAGCGTTGAAGGGGGACGGGCATACGAGCAGTACTTC. It codes for CSVEGGRAYEQYF.

This clone was seen ten or more times. V is TRBV5-1 and J is TRBJ1-4; D ambiguous. CDR3 length: 14 residues. Germline V gene data show CDR1 as SGHRS and CDR2 as YFSETQ. Between the trimmed V and J ends, which lost 4 bases and 3 bases, there was a span of 10 bases. The CDR3 region has the DNA TGCGCCAGCAGCACGGGCCAGCCTAATGAAAAACTGTTTTTT. It specifies CASSTGQPNEKLFF.

The chain joins TRBV6-6 to TRBJ2-7, with a possible D match to TRBD1 (6 bases). V dropped 6 bases and J dropped 2 bases, with 14 bases sitting between them. Germline V gene sequence: CDR1 MNHNY, CDR2 SVGAGI (reference sequence). CDR3 length: 14 amino acids. CDR3 in DNA: TGTGCCAGCAGACCCGGACAGCCACCCTACGAGCAGTACTTC. It encodes CASRPGQPPYEQYF.

The chain couples TRBV28 to TRBJ1-2, with D possibly TRBD1 on 6 matching bases. The germline CDR1 and CDR2 sequences are MDHEN and SYDVKM. CDR3 size: 16 residues. Trimming removed 8 bases from V and 8 bases from J, with 27 bases in between. Here the CDR3 reads CASGTGGAGLSIGYTF. In nucleotides, the CDR3 is TGTGCCAGCGGAACCGGGGGGGCCGGTCTGTCTATAGGCTACACCTTC.

The chain couples TRBV30 to TRBJ1-2, with D perhaps matching TRBD1 (6 bases). Trimming removed 5 bases from V and 5 bases from J, with 18 bases in between. The CDR3 covers 14 residues. Per germline, CDR1 GTSNPN and CDR2 SVGIG (reference sequence). CDR3 region: CAWATGGIGYGYTF. Here the CDR3 DNA reads TGTGCCTGGGCGACGGGGGGCATAGGATATGGCTACACCTTC.